This passage covers 20 T cell receptor beta chains from one sample sequenced in a study of beta chain features in type 1 diabetes. Investigators reverse transcribed all isolated RNA, so they sequenced expressed TCRB transcripts. Sequencing used immunoSEQ multiplex PCR; TCRdb keeps in-frame clones, though not all of them. This table holds under 950,000 clones, roughly 15% found once. Specimen: naive CD4+ T cells from blood. The receptor source for this set is a woman aged 18-30 years in good health.

This clone was detected only a few times. CDR3 bases: TGTGCCAGCAGCGTAAAGGGCGGACTAGTCAACACCGGGGAGCTGTTTTTT. This codes for CASSVKGGLVNTGELFF. The rearrangement joins TRBV9 to TRBJ2-2, with 7 bases lining up with TRBD2. Losses at the gene ends were 1 base for V and 2 bases for J; bases not matched to a gene: 8. The V gene's germline CDR1 is SGDLS and CDR2 YYNGEE. The CDR3 totals 17 residues.

This clone was recorded a few times. The chain joins TRBV7-2 to TRBJ2-7, with 13 bases identical to TRBD2. V trimming: 5 bases; J trimming: 7 bases; junction bases outside the gene matches: 14. The CDR3 covers 17 residues. CDR1 and CDR2 from the germline V gene are SGHTA and FQGNSA. The CDR3, as DNA: TGTGCCAGCAGCCGAAGGGGAACTAGCGGGAGGGTAGAGGAGCAGTACTTC. Its protein product is CASSRRGTSGRVEEQYF.

The chain uses TRBV27 and TRBJ2-2; the D is unclear. The V end lost 4 bases, the J end lost 6 bases, and 6 bases lay between the germline ends. The CDR3 runs 12 residues. Germline V gives CDR1 MNHEY, CDR2 SMNVEV (reference sequence). The DNA for the CDR3 is TGTGCCAGCAGTTCGGCCTCCGGGGAGCTGTTTTTT. This encodes CASSSASGELFF.

The chain links TRBV10-1 to TRBJ2-3, with TRBD2 identical over 11 bases. Per the germline V gene, CDR1 is WNHNN and CDR2 is SYGVQD (reference sequence). The CDR3 runs to 13 residues. Trimming removed 8 bases from V and 6 bases from J; junction bases left unmatched: 4. The CDR3 reads CASGTSGPDTQYF. The CDR3 region has the DNA TGCGCCAGCGGGACTAGCGGTCCGGATACGCAGTATTTT.

The chain uses TRBV6-5 and TRBJ2-7; no reliable D call. The CDR3 consists of 14 residues. The germline V gene has CDR1 MNHEY and CDR2 SVGAGI. Trimming shortened V by 6 bases and J by 6 bases, and 18 bases separated the two germline ends. CDR3 in DNA: TGTGCCAGCAGCCTGACCCAACTGGGGATCGAGCAGTACTTC. It is translated as CASSLTQLGIEQYF.

This clone was counted only a few times. The chain couples TRBV9 to TRBJ2-2; D may be TRBD2 (5 bases). This CDR3 region has 16 residues. Deletions cut 4 bases from V and 8 bases from J, with 21 bases between. Germline values: CDR1 SGDLS, CDR2 YYNGEE. In DNA, the CDR3 is TGTGCCAGCAGCTTAAATGAGGGTTGGTCCGCTGGGGAGCTGTTTTTT. Protein: CASSLNEGWSAGELFF.

This clone came up a few times. Other DNA sequences within the sample encode an identical CDR3. The chain carries TRBV7-2 and TRBJ1-5; 8 bases line up with TRBD1. The germline CDR1 and CDR2 sequences are SGHTA and FQGNSA. The CDR3 length is 13 residues. J lost 4 bases, V lost 4 bases, and 0 bases had no gene match. The CDR3 protein is CASSWDRNQPQHF. CDR3 nucleotide sequence: TGTGCCAGCAGCTGGGACAGGAATCAGCCCCAGCATTTT.

The chain employs TRBV10-3 and TRBJ2-3; D is ambiguous. V lost 7 bases and J 3 bases, leaving 11 bases between the germline ends. The CDR3 covers 13 residues. CDR1 and CDR2 (germline): ENHRY, SYGVKD. CDR3 in DNA: TGTGCCATCACGTCTAGGCAGACAGATACGCAGTATTTT. Translating gives CAITSRQTDTQYF.

The chain is built from TRBV4-3 and TRBJ1-4; tentative D call: TRBD1 (6 bases). Between the trimmed V and J ends, which lost 4 bases and 0 bases, there was a span of 15 bases. The CDR3 covers 17 residues. CDR1 is LGHNA, CDR2 YSLEER, per germline. The CDR3 reads CASSPGRGGPTNEKLFF. CDR3 DNA sequence: TGCGCCAGCAGCCCCGGCCGGGGGGGCCCAACTAATGAAAAACTGTTTTTT.

This clone was seen more than once but under ten times. The chain uses TRBV5-6 and TRBJ1-4; 12 nucleotides agree with TRBD1. The CDR3 has 17 residues. J gave up 7 bases and V 2 bases, and 9 bases lay outside the gene matches. Germline assignment: CDR1 SGHDT and CDR2 YYEEEE. CDR3 loop: CASSFQGTGGAREKLFF. In DNA, the CDR3 is TGTGCCAGCAGCTTCCAAGGGACAGGGGGCGCGCGTGAAAAACTGTTTTTT.

Worth noting for this clone: The sample has other DNA sequences that encode this CDR3 too. This rearrangement joins TRBV7-2 to TRBJ2-2, with D maybe TRBD2 (6 bases). Per the germline V gene, CDR1 is SGHTA and CDR2 is FQGNSA. V was pared by 1 base and J by 2 bases, with 8 bases between. CDR3 length: 15 residues. CDR3 in amino acids: CASSLGGTNTGELFF. For the CDR3, the DNA is TGTGCCAGCAGCTTAGGAGGGACTAACACCGGGGAGCTGTTTTTT.

The J gene is TRBJ1-1, the V gene TRBV4-1, with D perhaps TRBD1 (5 bases). V was pared by 2 bases and J by 3 bases, with 10 bases between. Germline V gene data show CDR1 as MGHRA and CDR2 as YSYEKL. The length of the CDR3 is 14 residues. Here the CDR3 reads CASSQTPGYTEAFF. CDR3 nucleotide sequence: TGCGCCAGCAGCCAAACCCCAGGGTACACTGAAGCTTTCTTT.

The V and J genes are TRBV15 and TRBJ2-2; TRBD1 matches 9 bases. The CDR3 has 16 residues. CDR1 and CDR2 (germline): LNHNV, YYDKDF (reference sequence). J lost 8 bases, V lost 1 base, and 8 bases had no gene match. This chain's CDR3 is CATSRVWTGDQGELFF. The CDR3 bases are TGTGCCACCAGCAGAGTTTGGACAGGGGACCAAGGGGAGCTGTTTTTT.

J is TRBJ2-3 and V is TRBV9; 11 bases are shared with TRBD2. With 3 bases clipped from V and 4 bases from J, the junction kept 13 bases outside the gene matches. This CDR3 spans 18 amino acids. Germline V gives CDR1 SGDLS, CDR2 YYNGEE. CDR3 coding DNA: TGTGCCAGCAGCGCCGGACTAGCGGGCTGGGGTTCCGCAGATACGCAGTATTTT. Its protein is CASSAGLAGWGSADTQYF.

There are a few counts of this clone. V is TRBV18 and J is TRBJ2-2; 8 bases map to TRBD1. The J segment lost 2 bases and the V segment lost 5 bases, leaving 7 bases of the junction unmatched. Germline CDR1 reads KGHSH; CDR2 reads LQKENI. This CDR3 has 16 residues. CDR3 sequence: CASSAHGQGNTGELFF. In nucleotides, the CDR3 is TGTGCCAGCTCAGCCCACGGACAGGGCAACACCGGGGAGCTGTTTTTT. Complete variable domain (other parts from reference TRBV18 and TRBJ2-2): NAGVMQNPRHLVRRRGQEARLRCSPMKGHSHVYWYRQLPEEGLKFMVYLQKENIIDESGMPKERFSAEFPKEGPSILRIQQVVRGDSAAYFCASSAHGQGNTGELFFGEGSRLTVL.

V gene TRBV10-3 combines with J gene TRBJ2-7; D may be TRBD2 (5 bases). Germline V CDR1 and CDR2: ENHRY, SYGVKD. V was pared by 2 bases and J by 4 bases, with 12 bases between. The length of the CDR3 is 14 residues. This chain's CDR3 is CAISEGLAEYEQYF. In DNA, the CDR3 is TGTGCCATCAGTGAGGGACTCGCTGAATACGAGCAGTACTTC.

This clone was seen a few times. The chain employs TRBV7-9 and TRBJ2-1; D remains unclear. Per germline, CDR1 SEHNR and CDR2 FQNEAQ (reference sequence). CDR3 length equals 13 residues. Trimming took off 7 bases at V and 6 bases at J, with 13 bases between the two ends. The CDR3 here is CASNPLGINEQFF. CDR3 sequence (DNA): TGTGCCAGCAACCCCCTAGGGATCAATGAGCAGTTCTTC.

The rearrangement uses TRBV25-1 and TRBJ2-1, with TRBD2 matching over 12 bases. The CDR3 covers 16 residues. Germline V gene sequence: CDR1 MGHDK, CDR2 SYGVNS. The V segment lost 4 bases and the J segment 8 bases; nucleotides outside the gene matches: 9. The CDR3 here is CASSVASGRGRDEQFF. DNA for the CDR3: TGTGCCAGCAGTGTCGCTAGCGGGAGGGGTAGGGATGAGCAGTTCTTC. The full variable domain, its missing parts supplied by reference TRBV25-1 and TRBJ2-1, is EADIYQTPRYLVIGTGKKITLECSQTMGHDKMYWYQQDPGMELHLIHYSYGVNSTEKGDLSSESTVSRIRTEHFPLTLESARPSHTSQYLCASSVASGRGRDEQFFGPGTRLTVL.

This clone was seen more than once but under ten times. The CDR3 loop reads CASSLGLAGAPGETQYF. The CDR3 DNA reads as TGTGCCAGCAGCTTAGGACTAGCGGGAGCCCCAGGAGAGACCCAGTACTTC. The V gene is TRBV7-2, the J gene TRBJ2-5, with 12 bases identical to TRBD2. Losses at the gene ends were 1 base for V and 4 bases for J; bases not matched to a gene: 7. CDR1 SGHTA and CDR2 FQGNSA come from the germline V gene. The CDR3 has 17 residues.

This clone was picked up a small number of times. This sequence joins TRBV7-8 and TRBJ1-2; TRBD1 matches at 11 bases. The length of the CDR3 is 13 residues. Germline CDR1 reads SGHVS; CDR2 reads FQNEAQ. The ends lost 7 bases at V and 8 bases at J; junction bases unmatched: 6. The CDR3 loop reads CASTDRTGGGYTF. In DNA form, the CDR3 reads TGTGCCAGCACCGACAGGACAGGGGGCGGCTACACCTTC.